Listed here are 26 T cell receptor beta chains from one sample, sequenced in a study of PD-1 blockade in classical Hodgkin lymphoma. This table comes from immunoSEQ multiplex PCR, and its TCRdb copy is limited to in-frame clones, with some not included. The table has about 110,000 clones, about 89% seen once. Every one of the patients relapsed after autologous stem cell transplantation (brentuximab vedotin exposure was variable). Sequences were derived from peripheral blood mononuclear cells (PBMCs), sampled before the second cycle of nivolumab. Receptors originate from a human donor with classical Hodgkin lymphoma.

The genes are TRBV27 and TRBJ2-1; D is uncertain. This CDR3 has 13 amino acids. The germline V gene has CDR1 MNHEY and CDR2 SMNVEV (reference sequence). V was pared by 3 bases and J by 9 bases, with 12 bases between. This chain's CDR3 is CASSFFASGEQFF. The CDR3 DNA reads TGTGCCAGCAGTTTCTTTGCGTCGGGTGAGCAGTTCTTC.

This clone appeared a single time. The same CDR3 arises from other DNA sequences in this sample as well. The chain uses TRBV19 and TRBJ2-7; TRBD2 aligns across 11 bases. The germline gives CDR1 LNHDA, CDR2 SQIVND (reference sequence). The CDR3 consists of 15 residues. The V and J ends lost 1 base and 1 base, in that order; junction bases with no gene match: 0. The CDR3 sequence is CASSIGLAGSYEQYF. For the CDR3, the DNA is TGTGCCAGTAGTATAGGACTAGCGGGGTCCTACGAGCAGTACTTC.

In nucleotides, the CDR3 is TGCAGCGCGATAGTTGGTACAGGGGGCTATGGCTACACCTTC. Translated, it gives CSAIVGTGGYGYTF. The chain employs TRBV29-1 and TRBJ1-2; 8 positions match TRBD1. The germline CDR1 and CDR2 sequences are SQVTM and ANQGSEA. This CDR3 has 14 amino acids. V gave up 7 bases and J gave up 4 bases; unmatched junction bases: 11.

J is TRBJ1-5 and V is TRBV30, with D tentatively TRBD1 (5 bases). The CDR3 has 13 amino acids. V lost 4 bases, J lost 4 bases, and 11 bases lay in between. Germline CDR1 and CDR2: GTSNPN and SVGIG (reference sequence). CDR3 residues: CAWTPGSNQPQHF. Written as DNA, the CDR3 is TGTGCCTGGACCCCAGGGTCTAATCAGCCCCAGCATTTT.

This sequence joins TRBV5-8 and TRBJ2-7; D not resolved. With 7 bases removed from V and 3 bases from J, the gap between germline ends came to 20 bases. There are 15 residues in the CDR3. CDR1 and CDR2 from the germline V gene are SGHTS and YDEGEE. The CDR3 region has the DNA TGTGCCAGCTTCACTATTGGTAGAGGATTCTACGAGCAGTACTTC. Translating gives CASFTIGRGFYEQYF.

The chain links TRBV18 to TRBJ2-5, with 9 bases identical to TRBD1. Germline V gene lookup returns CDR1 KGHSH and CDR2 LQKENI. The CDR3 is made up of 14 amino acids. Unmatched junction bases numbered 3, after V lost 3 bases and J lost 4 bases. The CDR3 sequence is CASSPGTGPETQYF. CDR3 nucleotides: TGTGCCAGCTCACCCGGGACAGGGCCAGAGACCCAGTACTTC.

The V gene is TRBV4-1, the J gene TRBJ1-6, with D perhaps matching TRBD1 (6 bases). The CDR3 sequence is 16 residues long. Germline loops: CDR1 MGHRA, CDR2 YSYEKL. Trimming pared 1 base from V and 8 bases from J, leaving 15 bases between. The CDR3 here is CASSQAVQGRDSPLHF. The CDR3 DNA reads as TGCGCCAGCAGCCAAGCGGTACAGGGCAGGGATTCACCCCTCCACTTT.

This chain's CDR3 is CASSLVGPDNEQYF. CDR3 in DNA: TGCGCCAGCAGCTTGGTGGGCCCAGACAACGAGCAGTACTTC. This chain uses TRBV5-1 with TRBJ2-7; D is undetermined. This CDR3 is 14 amino acids long. The V gene lost 0 bases and the J gene lost 5 bases, with 12 bases spanning the gap. CDR1 is SGHRS and CDR2 is YFSETQ in the germline V gene.

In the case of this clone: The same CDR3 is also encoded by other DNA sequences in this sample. The CDR3 nucleotides are TGTGCCATCGGAACAGGGAGCTCCTACGAGCAGTACTTC. Translating it yields CAIGTGSSYEQYF. The genes are TRBV10-3 and TRBJ2-7, with a tentative D call TRBD1 (6 bases). The germline V and J ends were trimmed by 8 bases and 0 bases, with 11 bases remaining between them. The CDR3 covers 13 residues. In germline, CDR1 is ENHRY, CDR2 SYGVKD.

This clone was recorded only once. The CDR3, as DNA: TGTGCCAGCAGTGGGGGTCCGGGACAGGGGGACGAAAAACTGTTTTTT. It specifies CASSGGPGQGDEKLFF. The J gene is TRBJ1-4, the V gene TRBV6-4, with 11 bases that match TRBD1. Germline values: CDR1 MRHNA, CDR2 SNTAGT. V lost 4 bases to trimming and J lost 8 bases; unmatched junction nucleotides: 9. The CDR3 runs to 16 residues.

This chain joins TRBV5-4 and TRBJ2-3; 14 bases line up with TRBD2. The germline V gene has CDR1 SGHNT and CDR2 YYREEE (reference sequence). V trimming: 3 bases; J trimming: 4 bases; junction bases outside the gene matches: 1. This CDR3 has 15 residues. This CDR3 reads CASSSGLAGADTQYF. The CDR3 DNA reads TGTGCCAGCAGCTCGGGACTAGCGGGAGCAGATACGCAGTATTTT.

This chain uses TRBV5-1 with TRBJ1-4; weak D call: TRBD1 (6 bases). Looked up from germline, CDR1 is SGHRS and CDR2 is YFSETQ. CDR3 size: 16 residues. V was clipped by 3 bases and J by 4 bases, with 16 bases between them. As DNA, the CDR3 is TGCGCCAGCAGCTGGAGCTTGACAGGACATAATGAAAAACTGTTTTTT. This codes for CASSWSLTGHNEKLFF.

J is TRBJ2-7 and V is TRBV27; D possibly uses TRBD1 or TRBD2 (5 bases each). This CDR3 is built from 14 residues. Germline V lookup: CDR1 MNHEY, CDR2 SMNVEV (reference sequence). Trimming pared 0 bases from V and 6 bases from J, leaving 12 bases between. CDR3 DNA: TGTGCCAGCAGTTTATCTTGGGCAGGGAGCGAGCAGTACTTC. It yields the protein CASSLSWAGSEQYF.

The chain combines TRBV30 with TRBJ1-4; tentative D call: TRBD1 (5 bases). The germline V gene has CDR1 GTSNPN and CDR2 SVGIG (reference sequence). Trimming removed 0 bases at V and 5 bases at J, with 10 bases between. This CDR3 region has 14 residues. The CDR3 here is CAWSVVGDNEKLFF. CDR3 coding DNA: TGTGCCTGGAGTGTTGTTGGGGACAATGAAAAACTGTTTTTT.

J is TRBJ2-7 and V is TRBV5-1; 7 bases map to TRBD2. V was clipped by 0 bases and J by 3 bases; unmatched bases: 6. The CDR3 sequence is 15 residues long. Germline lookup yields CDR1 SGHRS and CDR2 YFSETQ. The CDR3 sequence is CASSLGLAVYYEQYF. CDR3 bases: TGCGCCAGCAGCTTGGGGCTAGCGGTATACTACGAGCAGTACTTC. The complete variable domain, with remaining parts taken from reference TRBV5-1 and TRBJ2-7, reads KAGVTQTPRYLIKTRGQQVTLSCSPISGHRSVSWYQQTPGQGLQFLFEYFSETQRNKGNFPGRFSGRQFSNSRSEMNVSTLELGDSALYLCASSLGLAVYYEQYFGPGTRLTVT.

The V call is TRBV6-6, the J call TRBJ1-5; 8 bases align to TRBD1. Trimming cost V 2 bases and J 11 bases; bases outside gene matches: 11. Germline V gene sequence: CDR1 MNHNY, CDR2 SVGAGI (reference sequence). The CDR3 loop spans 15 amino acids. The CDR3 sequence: CASSYDGQGQGAQHF. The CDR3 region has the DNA TGTGCCAGCAGTTACGACGGACAGGGCCAGGGGGCCCAGCATTTT.

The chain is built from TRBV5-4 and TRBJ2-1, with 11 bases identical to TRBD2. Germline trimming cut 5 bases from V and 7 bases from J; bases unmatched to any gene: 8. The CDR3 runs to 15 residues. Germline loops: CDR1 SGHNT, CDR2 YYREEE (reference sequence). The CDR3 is CASRLAGETPNEQFF. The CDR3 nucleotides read TGTGCCAGCAGACTAGCGGGAGAGACCCCGAATGAGCAGTTCTTC. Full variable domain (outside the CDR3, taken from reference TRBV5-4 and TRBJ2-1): ETGVTQSPTHLIKTRGQQVTLRCSSQSGHNTVSWYQQALGQGPQFIFQYYREEENGRGNFPPRFSGLQFPNYSSELNVNALELDDSALYLCASRLAGETPNEQFFGPGTRLTVL.

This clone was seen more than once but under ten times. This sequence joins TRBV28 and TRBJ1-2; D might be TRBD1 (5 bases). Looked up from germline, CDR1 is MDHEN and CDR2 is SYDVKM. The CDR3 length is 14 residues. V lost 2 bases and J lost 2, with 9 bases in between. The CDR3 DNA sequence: TGTGCCAGCAGTTTAAGCGACAGAAACTATGGCTACACCTTC. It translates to CASSLSDRNYGYTF.

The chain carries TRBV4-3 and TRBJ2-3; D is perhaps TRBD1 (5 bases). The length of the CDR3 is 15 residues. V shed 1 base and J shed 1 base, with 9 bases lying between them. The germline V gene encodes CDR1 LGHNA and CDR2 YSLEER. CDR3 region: CASSQGGSRTDTQYF. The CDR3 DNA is TGCGCCAGCAGCCAAGGGGGCAGCCGCACAGATACGCAGTATTTT.

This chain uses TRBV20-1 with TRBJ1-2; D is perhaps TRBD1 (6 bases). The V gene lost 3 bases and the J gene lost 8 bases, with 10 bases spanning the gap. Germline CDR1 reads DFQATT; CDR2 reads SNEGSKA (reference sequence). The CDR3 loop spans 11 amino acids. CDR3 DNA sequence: TGCAGTGCTAGCCCAGGGGCCGGCTACACCTTC. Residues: CSASPGAGYTF.

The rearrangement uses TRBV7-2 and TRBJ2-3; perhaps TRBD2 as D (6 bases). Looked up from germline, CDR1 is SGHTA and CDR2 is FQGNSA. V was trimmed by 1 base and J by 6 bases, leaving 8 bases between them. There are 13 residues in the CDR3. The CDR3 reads CASSLVLADTQYF. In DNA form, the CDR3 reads TGTGCCAGCAGCTTAGTACTAGCTGATACGCAGTATTTT. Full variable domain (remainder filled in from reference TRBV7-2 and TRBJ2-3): GAGVSQSPSNKVTEKGKDVELRCDPISGHTALYWYRQSLGQGLEFLIYFQGNSAPDKSGLPSDRFSAERTGGSVSTLTIQRTQQEDSAVYLCASSLVLADTQYFGPGTRLTVL.

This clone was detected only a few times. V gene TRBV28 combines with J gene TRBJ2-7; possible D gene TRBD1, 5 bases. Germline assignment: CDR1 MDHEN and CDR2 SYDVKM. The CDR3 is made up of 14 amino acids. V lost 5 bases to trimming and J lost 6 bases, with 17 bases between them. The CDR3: CASSQTPVGLEQYF. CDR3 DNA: TGTGCCAGCAGTCAGACCCCAGTGGGGCTCGAGCAGTACTTC.

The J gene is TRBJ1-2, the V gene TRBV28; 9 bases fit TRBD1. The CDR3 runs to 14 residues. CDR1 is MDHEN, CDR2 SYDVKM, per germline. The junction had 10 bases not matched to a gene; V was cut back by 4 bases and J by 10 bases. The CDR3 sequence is CASSSPGTGISYTF. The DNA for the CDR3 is TGTGCCAGCAGTTCGCCCGGGACAGGGATTTCCTACACCTTC.

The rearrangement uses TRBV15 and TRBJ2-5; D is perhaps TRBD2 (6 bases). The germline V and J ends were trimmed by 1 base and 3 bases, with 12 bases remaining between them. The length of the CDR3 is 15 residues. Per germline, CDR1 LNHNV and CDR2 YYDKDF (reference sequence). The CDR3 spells CATSRVRRAEETQYF. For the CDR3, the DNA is TGTGCCACCAGCAGAGTTAGGAGGGCCGAAGAGACCCAGTACTTC.

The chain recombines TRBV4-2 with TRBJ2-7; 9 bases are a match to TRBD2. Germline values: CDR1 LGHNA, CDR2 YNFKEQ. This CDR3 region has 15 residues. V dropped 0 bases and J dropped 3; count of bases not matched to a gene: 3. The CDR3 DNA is TGTGCCAGCAGCCAAGAAGGGACTAGCAACTACGAGCAGTACTTC. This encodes CASSQEGTSNYEQYF.

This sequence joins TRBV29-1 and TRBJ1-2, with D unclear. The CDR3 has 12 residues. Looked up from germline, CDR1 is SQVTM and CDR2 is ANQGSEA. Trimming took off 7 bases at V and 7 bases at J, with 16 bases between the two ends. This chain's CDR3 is CSAQTGSGGYTF. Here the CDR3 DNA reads TGCAGCGCTCAGACGGGATCGGGTGGCTACACCTTC.